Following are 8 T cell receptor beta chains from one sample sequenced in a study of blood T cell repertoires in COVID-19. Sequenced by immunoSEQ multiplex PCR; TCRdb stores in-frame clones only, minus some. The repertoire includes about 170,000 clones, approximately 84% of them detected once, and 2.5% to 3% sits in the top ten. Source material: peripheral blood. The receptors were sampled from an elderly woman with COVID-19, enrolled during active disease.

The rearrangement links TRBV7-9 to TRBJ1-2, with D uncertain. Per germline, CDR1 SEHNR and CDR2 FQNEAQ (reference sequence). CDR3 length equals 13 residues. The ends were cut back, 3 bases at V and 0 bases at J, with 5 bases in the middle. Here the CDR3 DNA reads TGTGCCAGCAGCTTGGGAGCTAACTATGGCTACACCTTC. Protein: CASSLGANYGYTF.

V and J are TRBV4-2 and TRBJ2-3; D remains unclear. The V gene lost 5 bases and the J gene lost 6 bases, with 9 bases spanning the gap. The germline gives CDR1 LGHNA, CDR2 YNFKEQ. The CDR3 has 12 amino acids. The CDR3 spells CASSIQTDTQYF. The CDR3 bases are TGTGCCAGCAGCATACAGACGGATACGCAGTATTTT.

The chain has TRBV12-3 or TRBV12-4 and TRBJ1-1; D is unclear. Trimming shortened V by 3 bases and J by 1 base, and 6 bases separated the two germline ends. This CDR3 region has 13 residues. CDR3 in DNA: TGTGCCAGCAGTTTGTACAGGAACACTGAAGCTTTCTTT. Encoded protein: CASSLYRNTEAFF.

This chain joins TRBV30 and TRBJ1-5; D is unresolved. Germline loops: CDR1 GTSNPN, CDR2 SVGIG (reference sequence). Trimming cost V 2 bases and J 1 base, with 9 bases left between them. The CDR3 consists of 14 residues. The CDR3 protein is CAWSLGYSNQPQHF. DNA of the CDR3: TGTGCCTGGAGTCTAGGATACAGCAATCAGCCCCAGCATTTT. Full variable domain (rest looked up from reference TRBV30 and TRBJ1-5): SQTIHQWPATLVQPVGSPLSLECTVEGTSNPNLYWYRQAAGRGLQLLFYSVGIGQISSEVPQNLSASRPQDRQFILSSKKLLLSDSGFYLCAWSLGYSNQPQHFGDGTRLSIL.

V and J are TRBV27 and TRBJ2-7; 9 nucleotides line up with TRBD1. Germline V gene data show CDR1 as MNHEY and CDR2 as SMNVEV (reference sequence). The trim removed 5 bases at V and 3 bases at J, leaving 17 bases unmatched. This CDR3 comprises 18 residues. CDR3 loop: CASSPTGGGRGPRYEQYF. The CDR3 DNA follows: TGTGCCAGCAGTCCTACAGGGGGCGGACGGGGACCCCGCTACGAGCAGTACTTC.

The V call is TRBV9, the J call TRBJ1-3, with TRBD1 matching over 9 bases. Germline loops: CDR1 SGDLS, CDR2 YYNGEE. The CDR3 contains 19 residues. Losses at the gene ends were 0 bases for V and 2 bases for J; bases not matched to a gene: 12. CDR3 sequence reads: CASSVVPGTGNAAGNTIYF. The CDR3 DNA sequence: TGTGCCAGCAGCGTAGTCCCCGGGACAGGGAATGCGGCTGGAAACACCATATATTTT.

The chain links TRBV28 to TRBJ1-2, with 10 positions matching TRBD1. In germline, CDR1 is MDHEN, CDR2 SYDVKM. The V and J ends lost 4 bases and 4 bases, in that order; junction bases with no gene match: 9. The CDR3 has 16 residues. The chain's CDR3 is CASSSPRTGGGYGYTF. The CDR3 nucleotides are TGTGCCAGCAGTTCCCCCCGGACAGGGGGTGGCTATGGCTACACCTTC.

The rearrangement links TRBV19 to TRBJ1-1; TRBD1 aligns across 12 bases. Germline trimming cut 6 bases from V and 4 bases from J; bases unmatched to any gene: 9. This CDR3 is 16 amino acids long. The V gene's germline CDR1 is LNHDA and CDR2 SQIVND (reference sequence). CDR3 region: CASSTRDRGLGTEAFF. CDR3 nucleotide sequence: TGTGCCAGTAGCACCCGGGACAGGGGGCTGGGCACTGAAGCTTTCTTT.